This T cell receptor beta chain was captured by sequencing in a study of T-cell memory formation after mild COVID-19. In the study overall: For the most part, TCR clusters were specific to one donor. Study-wide findings and caveats: Pre-infection memory contained some responding clones, which suggested that cross-reactive memory had joined. Clones that contracted from day 15 to 85 had balanced CD4/CD8; later expanders were CD4+ biased.

Germline CDR1 and CDR2: SQVTM and ANQGSEA. Trimming at V came to 7 bases and at J to 5 bases, leaving 9 bases not matched to a gene. The CDR3 totals 15 residues. Worth noting for this clonotype: Antigen specificity is unknown.

TCRdb processed the 5' RACE reads anew with MiXCR; each CDR3 protein has one entry. The data contain hundreds of thousands of distinct CDR3 sequences, roughly 18% of them singletons. The chain recombines TRBV29-1 with TRBJ2-3; 13 bases are a match to TRBD2. The clonotype was recovered from a man between 18 and 35 years old who had mild COVID-19 (a few samples of this study predate the infection). Cell type and time point are not known. Source material: PBMCs or a T cell subset sorted from them (not recorded which). CDR3 residues: CSAEGLAGVLDTQYF. CDR3 DNA sequence: TGCAGCGCCGAAGGACTAGCGGGAGTTCTAGATACGCAGTATTTT.